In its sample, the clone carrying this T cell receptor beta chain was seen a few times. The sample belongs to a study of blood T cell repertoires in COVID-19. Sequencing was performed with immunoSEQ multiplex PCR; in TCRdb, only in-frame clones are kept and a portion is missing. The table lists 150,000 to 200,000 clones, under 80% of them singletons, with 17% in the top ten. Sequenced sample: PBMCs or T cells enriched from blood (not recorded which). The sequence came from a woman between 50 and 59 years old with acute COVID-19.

The CDR3 DNA follows: TGTGCCAGCAGCTCAGGGAACACAGATACGCAGTATTTT. Its translation is CASSSGNTDTQYF. This chain links TRBV5-4 with TRBJ2-3, with D possibly being TRBD1 (5 bases). The CDR3 runs 13 residues. Per germline, CDR1 SGHNT and CDR2 YYREEE (reference sequence). V lost 3 bases, J lost 2 bases, and 7 bases lay in between.